The next 11 T cell receptor beta chains were all read from a single sample in a study of shared clonotypes between healthy human individuals. The protocol was immunoSEQ multiplex PCR, while the TCRdb copy is restricted to in-frame clones and leaves out a portion. In the table there are 110,000 or so clones, around 71% of which are singletons. What was sequenced was memory CD8+ T cells sorted from blood. The subset: CD45RO+ cells pooled with CCR7-negative TemRA cells. The receptor source for this set is a woman between 25 and 40 years old in good health.

The chain has TRBV13 and TRBJ2-6; D ambiguous. The germline V gene has CDR1 PRHDT and CDR2 FYEKMQ (reference sequence). The CDR3 consists of 14 residues. V was cut by 6 bases and J by 0 bases, with 6 bases left in between. Written as DNA, the CDR3 is TGTGCCAGCAGTGGAAACTCTGGGGCCAACGTCCTGACTTTC. It encodes CASSGNSGANVLTF. The complete variable domain, with remaining parts taken from reference TRBV13 and TRBJ2-6, reads AAGVIQSPRHLIKEKRETATLKCYPIPRHDTVYWYQQGPGQDPQFLISFYEKMQSDKGSIPDRFSAQQFSDYHSELNMSSLELGDSALYFCASSGNSGANVLTFGAGSRLTVL.

This clone showed up just a few times. This CDR3 reads CASNSLTGGFYEQYF. CDR3 sequence (DNA): TGTGCCAGCAATTCGTTGACAGGGGGCTTCTACGAGCAGTACTTC. The chain carries TRBV28 and TRBJ2-7; 10 positions agree with TRBD1. The V gene end was trimmed by 7 bases and the J gene end by 3 bases; junction bases not matched to a gene: 9. Looked up from germline, CDR1 is MDHEN and CDR2 is SYDVKM. The CDR3 is 15 amino acids.

The V gene is TRBV5-6, the J gene TRBJ2-7; possibly TRBD1 or TRBD2 for D (5 bases each). Trimming pared 4 bases from V and 2 bases from J, leaving 13 bases between. The CDR3 has 14 residues. CDR1 SGHDT and CDR2 YYEEEE come from the germline V gene. In nucleotides, the CDR3 is TGTGCCAGCAGCCGGGGACGGACGACCTACGAGCAGTACTTC. Amino acid sequence: CASSRGRTTYEQYF.

The V call is TRBV29-1, the J call TRBJ2-7, with 9 bases aligning to TRBD1. Per germline, CDR1 SQVTM and CDR2 ANQGSEA. This CDR3 region has 18 residues. J was trimmed by 5 bases and V by 4 bases; bases with no gene match: 21. The CDR3 nucleotides are TGCAGCGTTGTCCTCCTTCCTAATCCTGGGACAGGGAACAACGAGCAGTACTTC. Its translation is CSVVLLPNPGTGNNEQYF.

The chain is built from TRBV29-1 and TRBJ2-6; D possibly corresponds to TRBD2 (5 bases). V lost 4 bases and J 2 bases, leaving 9 bases between the germline ends. CDR1 SQVTM and CDR2 ANQGSEA come from the germline V gene. This CDR3 region has 14 residues. The CDR3 is CSVAERAGANVLTF. The CDR3 nucleotides are TGCAGCGTTGCGGAGAGGGCTGGGGCCAACGTCCTGACTTTC.

This clone was seen repeatedly, ten times or more. The germline gene is not matched at one end of the junction; a read error may be the cause. Different DNA sequences within this sample yield the same CDR3. This chain uses TRBV4-1 with TRBJ1-1; the D gene is possibly TRBD1 (5 bases). CDR1 and CDR2 from the germline V gene are MGHRA and YSYEKL. CDR3 length: 14 residues. The CDR3 region is CASSASTENTEAFF. The CDR3 nucleotides are TGTGCCAGCAGCGCCTCGACAGAGAACACTGAAGCTTTCTTT.

This clone was detected only a few times. This chain uses TRBV6-5 with TRBJ1-1; D call uncertain. V lost 6 bases, J lost 1 base, and 15 bases lay in between. Germline V gene sequence: CDR1 MNHEY, CDR2 SVGAGI. The CDR3 covers 15 residues. The CDR3 reads CASRQKGGRNTEAFF. The DNA of the CDR3 is TGTGCCAGCAGACAGAAAGGTGGCAGGAACACTGAAGCTTTCTTT.

The chain is built from TRBV5-1 and TRBJ2-1; D perhaps matches TRBD1 (6 bases). CDR3 length: 15 residues. Trimming left V 4 bases short and J 5 bases short, with 16 bases between. Germline V gene lookup returns CDR1 SGHRS and CDR2 YFSETQ. CDR3 amino acids: CASSGARGMDNEQFF. In DNA form, the CDR3 reads TGCGCCAGCAGCGGGGCAAGGGGGATGGACAATGAGCAGTTCTTC.

V is TRBV28 and J is TRBJ1-5; D is uncertain. Germline values: CDR1 MDHEN, CDR2 SYDVKM. V was clipped by 7 bases and J by 7 bases, with 17 bases between them. This CDR3 region has 14 residues. CDR3 bases: TGTGCCAGCATTCGGACCCTGCATGGACAGCCCCAGCATTTT. It specifies CASIRTLHGQPQHF.

The chain uses TRBV6-6 and TRBJ2-7; D is perhaps TRBD1 or TRBD2 (5 bases each). Trimming pared 4 bases from V and 5 bases from J, leaving 21 bases between. Germline-derived CDR1 and CDR2 are MNHNY and SVGAGI (reference sequence). The CDR3 runs 16 residues. The CDR3 loop is CASSSPGLGDVHEQYF. The CDR3 DNA follows: TGTGCCAGCAGTTCCCCCGGCTTGGGGGATGTGCACGAGCAGTACTTC.

The chain has TRBV7-6 and TRBJ2-7, with D possibly matching TRBD2 (7 bases). Germline assignment: CDR1 SGHVS and CDR2 FNYEAQ. This CDR3 is 14 amino acids long. Trimming took 5 bases from V and 5 from J, leaving 16 bases between them. CDR3 sequence: CASSLSTGGNEQYF. CDR3 nucleotide sequence: TGTGCCAGCAGCCTATCGACGGGGGGCAACGAGCAGTACTTC. The full variable domain, with the rest looked up from reference TRBV7-6 and TRBJ2-7, is GAGVSQSPRYKVTKRGQDVALRCDPISGHVSLYWYRQALGQGPEFLTYFNYEAQQDKSGLPNDRFSAERPEGSISTLTIQRTEQRDSAMYRCASSLSTGGNEQYFGPGTRLTVT.